This TCR beta chain was recovered during a study of T cells expressing NK-cell markers. The cDNA for TCR beta came from 5'RACE template switching with UMIs. Following a re-call of the 5' RACE reads, TCRdb has one entry per CDR3 protein and lacks DNA. The repertoire table contains 450,000 to 600,000 distinct CDR3 sequences. Notes on the study in general: Questions lingered over whether expanded NKG2C+ T cell clones were HCMV-specific. In a group of about 6 donors, dominant NKG2C+ clonotypes represented 1.0-7.0% of CD8+ T cells. Similarly, these clonotypes led the CD3+CD56-NKG2C+ fraction as well in four donors.

For this clonotype: As yet, its antigen is unknown.

Sequenced input: blood T cells: a sorted CD56 or NKG2C T cell subset, CD4+ or CD8+ T cells, or bulk PBMC T cells (not recorded which). The TCR was taken from a young man in good health.

The CDR3 here is CASSTGTANQPQHF. The chain uses TRBV5-5 and TRBJ1-5; TCRdb selects TRBD1, and the lack of DNA leaves this call unchecked. From germline, CDR1 is SGHKS and CDR2 YYEKEE (reference sequence). The CDR3 is made up of 14 amino acids.